The 32 T cell receptor beta chains below were found in one sample sequenced in a study of preoperative IRX-2 immunotherapy in early breast cancer. Specified treatment: preoperative locoregional IRX-2 cytokine immunotherapy. The table came from immunoSEQ multiplex PCR; TCRdb's copy has only in-frame clones and leaves some out. The sample shows approximately 31,000 clones, roughly 86% of them seen only once. The source was tumor tissue, collected after IRX-2 immunotherapy. The receptors originated from a human donor with breast cancer.

J is TRBJ2-7 and V is TRBV7-4; 9 nucleotides agree with TRBD1. Trimming cost V 4 bases and J 5 bases; bases outside gene matches: 3. The CDR3 is 13 residues long. Germline lookup yields CDR1 SGHVT and CDR2 SQSDAQ. For the CDR3, the DNA is TGTGCCAGCAGCTCCCGGGACAGGGACGAGCAGTACTTC. Residues: CASSSRDRDEQYF.

The chain is built from TRBV19 and TRBJ1-3; D not certain. Deletions cut 6 bases from V and 0 bases from J, with 9 bases between. The germline V gene encodes CDR1 LNHDA and CDR2 SQIVND (reference sequence). The CDR3 runs 14 residues. The CDR3 DNA is TGTGCCAGTAGGAGGACCGACTCTGGAAACACCATATATTTT. Its translation is CASRRTDSGNTIYF.

The chain couples TRBV29-1 to TRBJ2-6; D gene uncertain. Trimming stripped 5 bases from V and 0 bases from J, with 20 bases between. Germline CDR1 and CDR2: SQVTM and ANQGSEA. The CDR3 is 18 residues long. This CDR3 is CSVLPQWTRFSGANVLTF. The CDR3 DNA is TGCAGCGTTCTACCACAGTGGACCCGCTTCTCTGGGGCCAACGTCCTGACTTTC.

This rearrangement joins TRBV6-8 to TRBJ1-2; 7 nucleotides line up with TRBD1. V shed 7 bases and J 6 bases; nucleotides not matched to a gene: 8. Germline V gene lookup returns CDR1 MNHGY and CDR2 SAAAGT. This CDR3 comprises 13 residues. CDR3 in DNA: TGTGCCAGCATCGAAAAGGGGGCGGATGGCTACACCTTC. This gives the protein CASIEKGADGYTF.

J is TRBJ1-2 and V is TRBV11-3; no clear D gene. The CDR3 totals 15 residues. Trimming left V 4 bases short and J 8 bases short, with 20 bases between. CDR1 and CDR2 (germline): SGHNT, YENEEA. CDR3 DNA sequence: TGTGCCAGCAGCTCACCTCCGTTGGTTGGATTCGGCTACACCTTC. Its translation is CASSSPPLVGFGYTF.

The chain links TRBV7-7 to TRBJ2-5; 8 positions agree with TRBD1. The length of the CDR3 is 17 residues. V lost 1 base, J lost 3 bases, and 10 bases stayed unmatched. Germline V lookup: CDR1 SSHAT, CDR2 FNYEAQ (reference sequence). CDR3 in DNA: TGTGCCAGCAGCTTAGTAGGGGGCAGGGGGCAAAAAGAGACCCAGTACTTC. Its translation is CASSLVGGRGQKETQYF.

The chain carries TRBV11-3 and TRBJ2-1, with D tentatively TRBD2 (6 bases). V shed 5 bases and J shed 8 bases, with 19 bases lying between them. Germline V gene sequence: CDR1 SGHNT, CDR2 YENEEA. There are 15 residues in the CDR3. The CDR3 loop is CASSTRGQGLDEQFF. The CDR3 DNA follows: TGTGCCAGCAGCACCCGCGGGCAGGGACTCGATGAGCAGTTCTTC.

This clone was counted between two and nine times. The chain couples TRBV11-3 to TRBJ1-4, with 11 bases matching TRBD1. Germline CDR1 is SGHNT and CDR2 is YENEEA. The CDR3 has 14 amino acids. V shed 5 bases and J 5 bases; nucleotides not matched to a gene: 1. CDR3 sequence: CASSGTGGNEKLFF. The DNA for the CDR3 is TGTGCCAGCAGCGGGACAGGGGGAAATGAAAAACTGTTTTTT.

This chain connects TRBV11-3 to TRBJ1-2; TRBD1 aligns across 12 bases. The CDR3 length is 15 residues. Germline CDR1 SGHNT, CDR2 YENEEA. Trimming cost V 2 bases and J 14 bases; bases outside gene matches: 12. CDR3 nucleotide sequence: TGTGCCAGCAGCTTACCAGGGACCGGGACAGGGGGCAAGACCTTC. It specifies CASSLPGTGTGGKTF.

This chain links TRBV6-8 with TRBJ2-3; possibly TRBD2 for D (5 bases). Germline CDR1 MNHGY, CDR2 SAAAGT. This CDR3 comprises 13 residues. V was trimmed by 10 bases and J by 6 bases, leaving 17 bases between them. DNA of the CDR3: TGTGCCATCAATCCCGCGGGTCAGGATACGCAGTATTTT. Amino acids: CAINPAGQDTQYF.

V and J are TRBV9 and TRBJ2-1; 13 positions agree with TRBD2. Germline CDR1 is SGDLS and CDR2 is YYNGEE. The CDR3 is 16 residues long. V lost 4 bases to trimming and J lost 7 bases; unmatched junction nucleotides: 8. The CDR3 DNA sequence: TGTGCCAGCAGCCCCAGGACTAGCGGGAGAGGAAATGAGCAGTTCTTC. Translated: CASSPRTSGRGNEQFF.

A single count supports this clone. The chain uses TRBV19 and TRBJ1-1; unclear D gene. V gave up 3 bases and J gave up 0 bases, with 11 bases separating them. Per the germline V gene, CDR1 is LNHDA and CDR2 is SQIVND (reference sequence). CDR3 length equals 15 residues. The CDR3 bases are TGTGCCAGTAGTATGCCCGGACGGTTGAACACTGAAGCTTTCTTT. This codes for CASSMPGRLNTEAFF.

This clone showed up just a few times. The gene calls are TRBV11-3 and TRBJ1-1; D gene ambiguous. Trimming removed 2 bases from V and 3 bases from J, with 10 bases in between. Looked up from germline, CDR1 is SGHNT and CDR2 is YENEEA. The CDR3 consists of 14 residues. CDR3 sequence: CASSLSVLDTEAFF. DNA of the CDR3: TGTGCCAGCAGCTTAAGTGTTTTGGACACTGAAGCTTTCTTT. The variable domain in full, completed from reference TRBV11-3 and TRBJ1-1, reads EAGVVQSPRYKIIEKKQPVAFWCNPISGHNTLYWYLQNLGQGPELLIRYENEEAVDDSQLPKDRFSAERLKGVDSTLKIQPAELGDSAVYLCASSLSVLDTEAFFGQGTRLTVV.

The chain links TRBV7-7 to TRBJ2-2, with D uncertain. CDR1 is SSHAT, CDR2 FNYEAQ, per germline (reference sequence). Trimming left V 3 bases short and J 0 bases short, with 8 bases between. The CDR3 is made up of 15 amino acids. The CDR3 sequence: CASSLYGTNTGELFF. In DNA form, the CDR3 reads TGTGCCAGCAGCTTGTACGGAACGAACACCGGGGAGCTGTTTTTT. Full variable domain (outside the CDR3, taken from reference TRBV7-7 and TRBJ2-2): GAGVSQSPRYKVTKRGQDVTLRCDPISSHATLYWYQQALGQGPEFLTYFNYEAQPDKSGLPSDRFSAERPEGSISTLTIQRTEQRDSAMYRCASSLYGTNTGELFFGEGSRLTVL.

The rearrangement links TRBV28 to TRBJ1-2; D unresolved. This CDR3 contains 13 residues. Germline-derived CDR1 and CDR2 are MDHEN and SYDVKM. Deletions cut 3 bases from V and 0 bases from J, with 5 bases between. As DNA, the CDR3 is TGTGCCAGCAGTTTGTCTGCTAACTATGGCTACACCTTC. This codes for CASSLSANYGYTF.

CDR3 in DNA: TGTGCCAGCAGCTTAGCGGTGGGGGGGTCCACAGATACGCAGTATTTT. Its protein is CASSLAVGGSTDTQYF. J is TRBJ2-3 and V is TRBV7-8, with TRBD2 identical over 7 bases. This CDR3 spans 16 amino acids. CDR1 and CDR2 (germline): SGHVS, FQNEAQ. V trimming: 0 bases; J trimming: 2 bases; junction bases outside the gene matches: 5.

The rearrangement joins TRBV5-1 to TRBJ1-6, with 10 bases identical to TRBD1. Germline lookup yields CDR1 SGHRS and CDR2 YFSETQ. V was clipped by 4 bases and J by 9 bases; unmatched bases: 7. The CDR3 covers 15 residues. CDR3 protein: CASSLPGQGSSPLHF. CDR3 nucleotide sequence: TGCGCCAGCAGCCTACCGGGACAGGGGTCTTCACCCCTCCACTTT.

The chain is built from TRBV11-3 and TRBJ2-5; 11 nucleotides agree with TRBD2. Per the germline V gene, CDR1 is SGHNT and CDR2 is YENEEA. V lost 1 base to trimming and J lost 5 bases; unmatched junction nucleotides: 3. The CDR3 extends over 15 amino acids. The CDR3 protein is CASSLGSSGGETQYF. CDR3 nucleotides: TGTGCCAGCAGCTTAGGTTCTAGCGGGGGGGAGACCCAGTACTTC.

This rearrangement joins TRBV11-3 to TRBJ2-2; D is undetermined. The CDR3 sequence is 14 residues long. Germline lookup yields CDR1 SGHNT and CDR2 YENEEA. Trimming left V 5 bases short and J 1 base short, with 8 bases between. CDR3 sequence reads: CASSARRNTGELFF. The CDR3 DNA reads TGTGCCAGCAGCGCCCGGCGGAACACCGGGGAGCTGTTTTTT.

CDR3 protein: CASSPWGLYGYTF. Here the CDR3 DNA reads TGTGCCAGCAGTCCCTGGGGCTTGTATGGCTACACCTTC. V gene TRBV6-8 combines with J gene TRBJ1-2; tentatively, D is TRBD1 (5 bases). With 5 bases removed from V and 5 bases from J, the gap between germline ends came to 12 bases. The CDR3 is 13 residues long. Per germline, CDR1 MNHGY and CDR2 SAAAGT.

CDR3: CASRVLGNTEAFF. The DNA of the CDR3 is TGTGCCAGCAGGGTTCTGGGGAACACTGAAGCTTTCTTT. The chain combines TRBV6-8 with TRBJ1-1; no clear D gene. Germline loops: CDR1 MNHGY, CDR2 SAAAGT. Trimming took off 6 bases at V and 1 base at J, with 9 bases between the two ends. The CDR3 has 13 amino acids.

This chain's CDR3 is CASSPTGGGTEAFF. In DNA form, the CDR3 reads TGTGCCAGCAGCCCCACGGGGGGGGGTACTGAAGCTTTCTTT. This chain joins TRBV11-3 and TRBJ1-1, with D maybe TRBD1 (5 bases). The germline CDR1 and CDR2 sequences are SGHNT and YENEEA. The CDR3 totals 14 residues. V shed 5 bases and J shed 5 bases, with 15 bases lying between them.

The chain is built from TRBV11-3 and TRBJ1-2; D is ambiguous. This CDR3 has 15 residues. Germline V gives CDR1 SGHNT, CDR2 YENEEA. Deletions cut 5 bases from V and 1 base from J, with 14 bases between. DNA for the CDR3: TGTGCCAGCAGCGTCAGTCCCTACCTTAACTATGGCTACACCTTC. This translates into CASSVSPYLNYGYTF.

The chain links TRBV29-1 to TRBJ2-3; tentative D call: TRBD1 (6 bases). The CDR3 has 13 residues. Deletions cut 5 bases from V and 1 base from J, with 10 bases between. Germline V gene lookup returns CDR1 SQVTM and CDR2 ANQGSEA. In DNA form, the CDR3 reads TGCAGCGTTATCCGACAGGGCACAGATACGCAGTATTTT. Protein product: CSVIRQGTDTQYF.

The chain combines TRBV11-3 with TRBJ2-6; no clear D. Germline values: CDR1 SGHNT, CDR2 YENEEA. Trimming removed 5 bases from V and 2 bases from J, with 7 bases in between. This CDR3 region has 14 residues. The CDR3 protein is CASSQPTGANVLTF. The CDR3 DNA follows: TGTGCCAGCAGCCAACCAACTGGGGCCAACGTCCTGACTTTC.

This chain joins TRBV10-1 and TRBJ1-3, with D unclear. Trimming pared 7 bases from V and 1 base from J, leaving 11 bases between. Germline V gene sequence: CDR1 WNHNN, CDR2 SYGVQD (reference sequence). The CDR3 is 14 residues long. CDR3 in amino acids: CASTETYSGNTIYF. CDR3 DNA: TGCGCCAGCACCGAGACCTATTCTGGAAACACCATATATTTT.

The CDR3: CASSLVGRGNTIYF. In nucleotides, the CDR3 is TGTGCCAGCAGCTTAGTTGGTCGGGGAAACACCATATATTTT. The V and J genes are TRBV11-3 and TRBJ1-3; D gene unclear. With 1 base removed from V and 4 bases from J, the gap between germline ends came to 8 bases. Germline CDR1 SGHNT, CDR2 YENEEA. This CDR3 comprises 14 residues.

The genes are TRBV11-3 and TRBJ1-2, with 7 positions matching TRBD1. CDR1 and CDR2 from the germline V gene are SGHNT and YENEEA. Trimming cost V 5 bases and J 7 bases; bases outside gene matches: 13. This CDR3 region has 15 residues. The CDR3: CASSHRQGPLGGYTF. CDR3 DNA sequence: TGTGCCAGCAGCCACCGACAGGGCCCCCTCGGTGGCTACACCTTC.

This chain connects TRBV15 to TRBJ2-5; a weak D match, TRBD1 (7 bases). Deletions cut 8 bases from V and 3 bases from J, with 19 bases between. Per germline, CDR1 LNHNV and CDR2 YYDKDF (reference sequence). CDR3 length equals 15 residues. CDR3 loop: CATARDLTGEETQYF. DNA for the CDR3: TGTGCCACCGCACGGGACTTAACAGGGGAAGAGACCCAGTACTTC.

The chain joins TRBV11-3 to TRBJ1-3, with D hard to call. V was cut by 3 bases and J by 9 bases, with 18 bases left in between. Germline CDR1 reads SGHNT; CDR2 reads YENEEA. The CDR3 spans 15 residues. Written as DNA, the CDR3 is TGTGCCAGCAGCTTCCGGCTTGTGGCTGGGTCCACCATATATTTT. Encoded protein: CASSFRLVAGSTIYF.

This chain uses TRBV6-8 with TRBJ1-2; the match to TRBD1 covers 7 bases. This CDR3 has 14 amino acids. Germline CDR1 MNHGY, CDR2 SAAAGT. The junction had 5 bases not matched to a gene; V was cut back by 6 bases and J by 1 base. CDR3 DNA sequence: TGTGCCAGCAGGCCCGGGACAGTTAACTATGGCTACACCTTC. Its translation is CASRPGTVNYGYTF.

The chain combines TRBV6-8 with TRBJ2-1; 11 bases align to TRBD2. CDR1 and CDR2 (germline): MNHGY, SAAAGT. The CDR3 covers 16 residues. Trimming removed 6 bases from V and 5 bases from J; junction bases left unmatched: 9. The CDR3 reads CASRLIAGGPNNEQFF. The CDR3 DNA follows: TGTGCCAGCAGGCTTATAGCGGGGGGGCCCAACAATGAGCAGTTCTTC.